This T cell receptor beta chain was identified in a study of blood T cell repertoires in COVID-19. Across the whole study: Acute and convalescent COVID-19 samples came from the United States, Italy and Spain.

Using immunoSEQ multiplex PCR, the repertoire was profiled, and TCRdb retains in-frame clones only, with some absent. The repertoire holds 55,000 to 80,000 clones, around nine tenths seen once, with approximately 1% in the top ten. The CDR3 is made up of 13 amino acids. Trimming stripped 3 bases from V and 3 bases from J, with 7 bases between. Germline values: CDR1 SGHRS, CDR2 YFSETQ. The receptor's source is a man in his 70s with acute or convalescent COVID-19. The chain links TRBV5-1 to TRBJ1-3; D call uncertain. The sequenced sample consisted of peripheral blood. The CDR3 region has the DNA TGCGCCAGCAGCTCGACTAGTGGAAACACCATATATTTT. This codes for CASSSTSGNTIYF.